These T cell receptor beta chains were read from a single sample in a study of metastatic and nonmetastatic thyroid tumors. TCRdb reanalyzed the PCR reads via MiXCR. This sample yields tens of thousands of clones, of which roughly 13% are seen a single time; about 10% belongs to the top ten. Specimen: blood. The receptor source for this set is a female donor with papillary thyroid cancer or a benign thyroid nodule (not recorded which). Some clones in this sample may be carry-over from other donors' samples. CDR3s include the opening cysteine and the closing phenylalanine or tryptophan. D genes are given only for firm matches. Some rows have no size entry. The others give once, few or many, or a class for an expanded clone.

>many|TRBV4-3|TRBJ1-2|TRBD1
TGCGCCAGCAGCCCCACCGGGACAGGGGTGGGAGGCTACACCTTC
CASSPTGTGVGGYTF
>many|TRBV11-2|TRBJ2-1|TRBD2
TGTGCCAGCAGCTTTACGACTAGCGGGGACAATGAGCAGTTCTTC
CASSFTTSGDNEQFF
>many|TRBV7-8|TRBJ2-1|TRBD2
TGTGCCAGCAGCCCTAGACCGGGACTAGCGGGAGCAAATGAGCAGTTCTTC
CASSPRPGLAGANEQFF
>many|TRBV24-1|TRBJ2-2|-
TGTGCCACCAGTATGGCAGGGGTTACGAACACCGGGGAGCTGTTTTTT
CATSMAGVTNTGELFF
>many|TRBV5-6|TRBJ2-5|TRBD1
TGTGCCAGCAGCTTGGACCGGGACAGACAAGAGACCCAGTACTTC
CASSLDRDRQETQYF
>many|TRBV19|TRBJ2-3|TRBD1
TGTGCCAGTAGTAAGCAGAAGGGGGCAAGCACAGATACGCAGTATTTT
CASSKQKGASTDTQYF
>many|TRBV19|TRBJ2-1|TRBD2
TGTGCCAGTAGTGGAAGTGGACTAGCGGGATACGATGAGCAGTTCTTC
CASSGSGLAGYDEQFF
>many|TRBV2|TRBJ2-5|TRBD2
TGTGCCAGCAGGGGACTAGCGGGAGAGACCCAGTACTTC
CASRGLAGETQYF
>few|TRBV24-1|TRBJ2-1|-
TGTGCCACCAGTTTGGGTAATGAGCAGTTCTTC
CATSLGNEQFF
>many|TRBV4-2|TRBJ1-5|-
TGTGCCAGCAGCCCTCAGGGCCCCGGCGGCAATCAGCCCCAGCATTTT
CASSPQGPGGNQPQHF
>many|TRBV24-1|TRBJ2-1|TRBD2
TGTGCCACCAGTGATTTTGGTGGCGGGAGGGGTAATGAGCAGTTCTTC
CATSDFGGGRGNEQFF
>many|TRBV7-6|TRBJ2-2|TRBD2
TGTGCCAGCAGCTTAGTGCTAGCGGGAGGGACAGACACCGGGGAGCTGTTTTTT
CASSLVLAGGTDTGELFF
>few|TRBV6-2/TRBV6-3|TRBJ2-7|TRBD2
TGTGCCAGCATTTACTCCGGGACTAGCAGGGAGCATTACTTC
CASIYSGTSREHYF
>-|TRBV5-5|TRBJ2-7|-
TGTGCCAGCAGCTTGAGCTGGAACTACGAGCAGTACTTC
CASSLSWNYEQYF
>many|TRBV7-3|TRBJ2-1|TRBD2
TGTGCCAGCAGCTTACTTCCTAGCGGCAACTACAATGAGCAGTTCTTC
CASSLLPSGNYNEQFF
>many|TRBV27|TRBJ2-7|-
TGTGCCAGCAGTTTATCGGGGGGCCCGAGCTCCTACGAGCAGTACTTC
CASSLSGGPSSYEQYF
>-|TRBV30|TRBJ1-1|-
TGTGCCTGGAGTAATAACACTGAAGCTCTCTTT
CAWSNNTEALF
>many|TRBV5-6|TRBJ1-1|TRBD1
TGTGCCAGCAGTTTTGACAGGGCGAACACTGAAGCTTTCTTT
CASSFDRANTEAFF
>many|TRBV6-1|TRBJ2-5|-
TGTGCCAGCAGCAACTCGGAGACCCAGTACTTC
CASSNSETQYF
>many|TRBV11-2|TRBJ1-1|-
TGTGCCAGCAGCTCGACGGTGCTTCAGGCTTTCTTT
CASSSTVLQAFF
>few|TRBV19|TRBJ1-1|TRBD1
TGTGCCAGTAGTATATTTCATGGCACCGGGACAGTGAACACTGAAGCTTTCTTT
CASSIFHGTGTVNTEAFF
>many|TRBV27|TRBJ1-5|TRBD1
TGTGCCAGCAGTTTAGTGGCAGGGGGCGGTCAGCCCCAGCATTTT
CASSLVAGGGQPQHF
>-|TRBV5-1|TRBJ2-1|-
TGCGCCAGCATCTCATCGGGACCAGCGGCGAATGAGCAGTTCTTC
CASISSGPAANEQFF
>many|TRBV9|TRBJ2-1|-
TGTGCCAGCAGCCCAAATCGAGGACAGCTATACAATGAGCAGTTCTTC
CASSPNRGQLYNEQFF
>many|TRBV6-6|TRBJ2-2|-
TGTGCCAGCAGTTACACAGGGGGGGACACCGGGGAGCTGTTTTTT
CASSYTGGDTGELFF
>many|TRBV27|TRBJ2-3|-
TGTGCCAGCAGTACCAGGGGGGGTACGCAGTATTTT
CASSTRGGTQYF
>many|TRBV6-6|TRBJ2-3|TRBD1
TGTGCCAGCAGTTACTCGGGACAGTTCGCAGATACGCAGTATTTT
CASSYSGQFADTQYF
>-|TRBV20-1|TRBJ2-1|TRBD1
TGCAGTGCCAATAACTTAGGACAGGATAATCTCTACAATGAGCAGTTCTTT
CSANNLGQDNLYNEQFF
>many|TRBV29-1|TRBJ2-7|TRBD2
TGCAGCGTGGGGGGGTCGGGTGAGCAGTACTTC
CSVGGSGEQYF
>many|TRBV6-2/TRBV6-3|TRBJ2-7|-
TGTGCCAGCAGTTACATGTTGGAGCAGTACTTC
CASSYMLEQYF
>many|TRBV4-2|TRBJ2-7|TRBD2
TGTGCCAGCAGCCCTTCTAGCGGGAGGGGAGGGGAGCAGTACTTC
CASSPSSGRGGEQYF
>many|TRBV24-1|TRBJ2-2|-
TGTGCCACCAGTGATTCCCGCAACACCGGGGAGCTGTTTTTT
CATSDSRNTGELFF
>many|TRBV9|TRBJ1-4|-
TGTGCCAGCAGCGTAGGCGAGGGGGGGACTAATGAAAAACTGTTTTTT
CASSVGEGGTNEKLFF
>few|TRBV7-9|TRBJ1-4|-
TGTGCCAGCAGCTTAGCTGGCCAGAATGAAAAACTGTTTTTT
CASSLAGQNEKLFF
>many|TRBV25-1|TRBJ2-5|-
TGTGCCAGCAGGGGGTGGGTTCAGTACTTC
CASRGWVQYF
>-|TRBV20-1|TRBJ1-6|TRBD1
TGCAGTACTTGGGACAGGGAAGGTACACCCATCCACTTT
CSTWDREGTPIHF
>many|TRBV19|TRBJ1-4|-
TGTGCCAGTAGTAACCGTTCCGGGAAGAAGACTAATGAAAAACTGTTTTTT
CASSNRSGKKTNEKLFF
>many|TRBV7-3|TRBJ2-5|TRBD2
TGTGCCAGCAGCTTATCGGGACTAGGGGAGACCCAGTACTTC
CASSLSGLGETQYF
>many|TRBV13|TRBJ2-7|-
TGTGCCAGCAGGCTCGGCGGGAACGAGCAGTACTTC
CASRLGGNEQYF
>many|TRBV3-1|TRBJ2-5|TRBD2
TGTGCCAGCAGCCAAGGGCGATTAGCGGGATACCAAGAGACCCAGTACTTC
CASSQGRLAGYQETQYF
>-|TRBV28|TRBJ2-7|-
TGTGCCAGCAGTTTACGATCCGTGACCTTCTGCCACGAGCAGTACTTC
CASSLRSVTFCHEQYF
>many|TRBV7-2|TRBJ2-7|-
TGTGCCAGCAGCTTAGGGGCCAGGAGCTCCTACGAGCAGTACTTC
CASSLGARSSYEQYF
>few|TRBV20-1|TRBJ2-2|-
TGCAGTGCCCTCAGGACGGTCATTACGAACACCGGGGAGCTGCTTTTT
CSALRTVITNTGELLF
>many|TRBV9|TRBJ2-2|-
TGTGCCAGCAGCGTAAACACCGGGGAGCTGTTTTTT
CASSVNTGELFF
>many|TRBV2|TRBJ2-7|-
TGTGCCAGCAGAAGTGACCAAGCCCCATACGAGCAGTACTTC
CASRSDQAPYEQYF
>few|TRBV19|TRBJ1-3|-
TGTGCCAGTAGTACGGCCATCTCTGGAAACACCATATATTTT
CASSTAISGNTIYF
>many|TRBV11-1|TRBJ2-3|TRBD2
TGTGCCAGCAGCCCAACTAGCGGCGGCGACACAGATACGCAGTATTTT
CASSPTSGGDTDTQYF
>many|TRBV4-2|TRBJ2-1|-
TGTGCCAGCAGCCAAGGGGTAAACAATGAGCAGTTCTTC
CASSQGVNNEQFF
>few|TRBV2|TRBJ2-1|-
TGTGCCAGCAGTGGCCGATTAGGGATTTACAATGAGCAGTTCTTC
CASSGRLGIYNEQFF
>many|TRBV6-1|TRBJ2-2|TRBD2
TGTGCCAGCAGTGAGATAGCGGGCGGGGAGCTGTTTTTT
CASSEIAGGELFF
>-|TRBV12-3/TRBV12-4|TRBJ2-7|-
TGTGCCAGCATTCAGAGGACCTACGAGCAGTACTTC
CASIQRTYEQYF
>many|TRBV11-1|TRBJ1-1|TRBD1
TGTGCCAGCAGCGGCCGCAAGGGGACAGGGCGCGGAAACACTGAAGCTTTCTTT
CASSGRKGTGRGNTEAFF
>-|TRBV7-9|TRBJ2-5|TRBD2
TGTGCCAGCAGCTGGCAACTAGCGGGAGGCTCGGGGGATACCCAGTACTTC
CASSWQLAGGSGDTQYF
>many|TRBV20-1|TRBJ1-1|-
TGCAGTGCCCCAGGGTGGGCTAACACTGAAGCTTTCTTT
CSAPGWANTEAFF
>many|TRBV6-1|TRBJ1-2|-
TGTGCCAGCAGTGAAGCACGAGGTTATGGCTACACCTTC
CASSEARGYGYTF